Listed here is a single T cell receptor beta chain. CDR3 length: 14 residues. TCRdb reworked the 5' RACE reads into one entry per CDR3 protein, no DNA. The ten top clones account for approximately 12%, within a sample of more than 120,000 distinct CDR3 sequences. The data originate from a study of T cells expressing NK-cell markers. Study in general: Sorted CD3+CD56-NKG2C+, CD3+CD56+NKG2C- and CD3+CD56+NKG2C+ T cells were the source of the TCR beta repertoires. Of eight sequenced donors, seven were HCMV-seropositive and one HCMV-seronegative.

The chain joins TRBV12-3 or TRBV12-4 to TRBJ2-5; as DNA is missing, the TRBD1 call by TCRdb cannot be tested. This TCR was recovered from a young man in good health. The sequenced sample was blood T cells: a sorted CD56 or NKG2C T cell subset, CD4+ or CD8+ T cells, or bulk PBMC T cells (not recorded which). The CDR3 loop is CASRGTGVDGTQYF.